Below, 4 T cell receptor beta chains from the same sample are listed, as sequenced in a study of cytomegalovirus exposure and HLA in healthy donors. Use of 60 Vbeta and 13 Jbeta primers characterized the PCR. The table came from immunoSEQ multiplex PCR; TCRdb's copy has only in-frame clones and leaves some out. This sample yields 130,000 or so clones, of which over 75% are seen a single time; 5.3% belongs to the top ten. Specimen: PBMCs. Source of these receptors: a man aged 30 to 39 in good health and CMV-seronegative.

In regard to this clone: Different DNA sequences within this sample yield the same CDR3. The V gene is TRBV7-9, the J gene TRBJ2-7; TRBD1 is a possible D gene (5 bases). The CDR3 loop spans 13 amino acids. From germline, CDR1 is SEHNR and CDR2 FQNEAQ (reference sequence). V was pared by 3 bases and J by 4 bases, with 10 bases between. CDR3 in DNA: TGTGCCAGCAGCTTCAGGGAATCTTACGAGCAGTACTTC. Residues: CASSFRESYEQYF.

The chain is built from TRBV28 and TRBJ2-7, with D possibly being TRBD1 (5 bases). Germline CDR1 MDHEN, CDR2 SYDVKM. The CDR3 runs to 15 residues. V lost 4 bases to trimming and J lost 2 bases, with 15 bases between them. CDR3 region: CASSSSGLLPYEQYF. CDR3 DNA: TGTGCCAGCAGTTCCTCAGGGCTGCTCCCCTACGAGCAGTACTTC.

The chain couples TRBV27 to TRBJ2-1; the D gene is possibly TRBD1 (6 bases). CDR1 and CDR2 from the germline V gene are MNHEY and SMNVEV (reference sequence). Trimming stripped 6 bases from V and 8 bases from J, with 14 bases between. This CDR3 has 13 amino acids. CDR3 residues: CASRGTYWDEQFF. In DNA form, the CDR3 reads TGTGCCAGCAGAGGGACATATTGGGATGAGCAGTTCTTC.

This sequence joins TRBV18 and TRBJ2-7; D is unclear. The CDR3 spans 15 residues. Trimming cost V 3 bases and J 0 bases, with 12 bases left between them. Looked up from germline, CDR1 is KGHSH and CDR2 is LQKENI. CDR3 in amino acids: CASSPIRVVSYEQYF. In DNA form, the CDR3 reads TGTGCCAGCTCACCCATTCGGGTCGTCTCCTACGAGCAGTACTTC.